Detailed here is one TCR beta chain. Its target is unknown. The data stem from a study of vaccination effects on CD4 cells after COVID-19. Study findings and constraints: The study got few convalescent patients and did not collect any early post-infection timepoints. Marked clonal contraction of both clone types appeared late after vaccination. Only 1 of 255 vaccine-induced clones from healthy vaccinees cross-reacted with common cold coronaviruses.

In the ViraFEST assay, antigen-specific CD4+ clonotypes were identified by expansion after peptide-pool stimulation. Scientists isolated CD4+ T cells after an approximately 9-day culture period ended. Prior SARS-CoV-2 infection was absent in the vaccine recipients, as shown by negative nucleocapsid antibodies. V dropped 0 bases and J dropped 0 bases, with 12 bases sitting between them. The CDR3 has 17 residues. Germline CDR1 reads SGDLS; CDR2 reads YYNGEE. Sequencing used immunoSEQ multiplex PCR; TCRdb keeps in-frame clones, though not all of them. The table shows about 73,000 clones, with roughly 74% occurring only once.

The clonotype comes from a human donor who received a COVID-19 vaccine. V gene TRBV9 combines with J gene TRBJ1-4; D unresolved. The sequencing used CD4+ T cells from PBMCs cultured with HCoV-NL63 spike peptides, collected before COVID-19 vaccination. CDR3 protein: CASSVGEGPPTNEKLFF. The CDR3 nucleotides are TGTGCCAGCAGCGTAGGTGAGGGTCCGCCAACTAATGAAAAACTGTTTTTT.